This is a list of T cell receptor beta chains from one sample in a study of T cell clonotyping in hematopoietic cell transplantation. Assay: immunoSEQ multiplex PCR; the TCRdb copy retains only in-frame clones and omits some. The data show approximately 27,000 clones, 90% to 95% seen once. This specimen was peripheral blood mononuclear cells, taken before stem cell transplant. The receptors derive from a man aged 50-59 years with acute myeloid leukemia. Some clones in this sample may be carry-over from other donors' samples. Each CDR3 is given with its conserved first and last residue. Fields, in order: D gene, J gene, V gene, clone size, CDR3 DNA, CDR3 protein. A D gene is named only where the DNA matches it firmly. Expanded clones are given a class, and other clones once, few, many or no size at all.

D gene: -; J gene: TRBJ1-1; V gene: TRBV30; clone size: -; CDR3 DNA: TGTGCCTGGAGTGTACTGGCTGAAGCTTTCTTT; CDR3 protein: CAWSVLAEAFF
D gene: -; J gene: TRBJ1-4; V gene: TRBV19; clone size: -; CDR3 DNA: TGTGCCTCCGGCGGTGAAAAACTGTTTTTT; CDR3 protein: CASGGEKLFF
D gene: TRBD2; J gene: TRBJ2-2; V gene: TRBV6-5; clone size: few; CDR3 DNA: TGTGCCAGCACGGGGACTAGGACCGGGGAGCTGTTTTTT; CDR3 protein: CASTGTRTGELFF
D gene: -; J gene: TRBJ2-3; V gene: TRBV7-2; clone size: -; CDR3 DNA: TGTGCCAGCAGCTATAGCGTAGGTGAAGATACGCAGTATTTT; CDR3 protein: CASSYSVGEDTQYF
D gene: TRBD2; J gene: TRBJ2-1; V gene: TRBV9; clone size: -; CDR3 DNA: TGTGCCAGCAGCCCCCCCAGCGGGAGGCTGTACAATGAGCAGTTCTTC; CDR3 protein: CASSPPSGRLYNEQFF
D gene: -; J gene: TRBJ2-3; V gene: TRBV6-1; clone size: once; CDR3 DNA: TGTGCCAGCTTACGGGGTTCTAGCACAGATACGCAGTATTTT; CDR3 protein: CASLRGSSTDTQYF
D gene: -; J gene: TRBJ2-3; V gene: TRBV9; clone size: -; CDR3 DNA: TGTGCCAGCAGCGTAGGACGCGGAGGACTTACCTACCCCACAGATACGCAGTATTTT; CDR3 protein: CASSVGRGGLTYPTDTQYF
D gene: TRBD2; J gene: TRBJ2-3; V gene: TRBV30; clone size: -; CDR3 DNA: TGTGCCTGGAGTGAGGGGAGGGAGGCAGATACGCAGTATTTT; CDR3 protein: CAWSEGREADTQYF
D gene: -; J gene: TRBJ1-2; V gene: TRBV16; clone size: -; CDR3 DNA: TGTGCCAGCAGCACCCCTGGGGGGGCCTTCGATGGCTACACCTTC; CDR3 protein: CASSTPGGAFDGYTF
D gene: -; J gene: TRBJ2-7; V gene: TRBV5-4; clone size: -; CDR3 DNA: TGTGCCAGCAGCTTTAACTCCGGCGAGCAGTACTTC; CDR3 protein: CASSFNSGEQYF
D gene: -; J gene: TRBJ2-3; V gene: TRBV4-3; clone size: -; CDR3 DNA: TGCGCCAGCAGCCACACATACAAGGGGACCACAGATACGCAGTATTTT; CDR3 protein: CASSHTYKGTTDTQYF